Below, one T cell receptor beta chain is given with its context. This sample was taken from a study of blood T cell repertoires in COVID-19. Overall study context: T cells, B-cell-depleted T cells, or PBMCs provided the cDNA or gDNA that served as material.

With 0 bases clipped from V and 8 bases from J, the junction kept 8 bases outside the gene matches. This CDR3 is built from 16 residues. Per the germline V gene, CDR1 is MGHRA and CDR2 is YSYEKL. This table comes from immunoSEQ multiplex PCR, and its TCRdb copy is limited to in-frame clones, with some not included. The sample consists of approximately 500,000 clones, 89% of them appearing once. The rearrangement uses TRBV4-1 and TRBJ2-1, with 9 bases that match TRBD2. The TCR was taken from a man aged 18 to 29 with COVID-19, enrolled during active disease. Sequenced sample: peripheral blood. The CDR3: CASSQEGSGSIYEQFF. Written as DNA, the CDR3 is TGCGCCAGCAGCCAAGAAGGTAGCGGGAGTATTTATGAGCAGTTCTTC.